A single sample gave rise to the 8 T cell receptor beta chains below, sequenced in a study of T cell changes during pregnancy in multiple sclerosis (dated by TCRdb to between 2018 and 2021). Receptor amplification or capture employed the immunoSEQ multiplex PCR assay. The table comes from immuneACCESS by way of TCRdb, which keeps in-frame sequences with V and J called. Part of the clones is missing from these tables; in studies checked, under half for an unresolved V gene and the rest for unknown reasons. For this sample the table gives roughly 42,000 clones, of which 91% were detected only once. Approximately 0.73% of the sample goes to the ten largest clones. The starting material was CD4+ T cells from peripheral blood mononuclear cells, obtained before pregnancy. The receptors come from a female donor with multiple sclerosis, enrolled in a pregnancy study.

V usage is TRBV4-2 and J usage is TRBJ1-1; D might be TRBD1 (5 bases). CDR1 LGHNA and CDR2 YNFKEQ come from the germline V gene. V was shortened by 1 base and J by 1 base, with 10 bases between the two germline ends. CDR3 length: 15 amino acids. CDR3 nucleotide sequence: TGTGCCAGCAGCCAAGTGGCGGGGACGAACACTGAAGCTTTCTTT. Residues: CASSQVAGTNTEAFF.

The V call is TRBV5-4, the J call TRBJ1-2; D gene uncertain. Germline CDR1 and CDR2: SGHNT and YYREEE (reference sequence). This CDR3 contains 15 residues. The V gene lost 0 bases and the J gene lost 2 bases, with 11 bases spanning the gap. The CDR3 DNA reads as TGTGCCAGCAGCTTGGTGGGCAGAAGCAACTATGGCTACACCTTC. Its protein is CASSLVGRSNYGYTF.

This clone showed up just a few times. This rearrangement joins TRBV7-2 to TRBJ1-5; TRBD1 might be the D (5 bases). The length of the CDR3 is 16 residues. Trimming took off 1 base at V and 1 base at J, with 11 bases between the two ends. Germline values: CDR1 SGHTA, CDR2 FQGNSA. CDR3 loop: CASSLERQRSNQPQHF. The CDR3 nucleotides read TGTGCCAGCAGCTTAGAGCGACAGCGAAGCAATCAGCCCCAGCATTTT.

The genes are TRBV5-4 and TRBJ1-1, with D perhaps matching TRBD1 (6 bases). CDR3 size: 15 residues. With 1 base removed from V and 0 bases from J, the gap between germline ends came to 10 bases. Germline CDR1 and CDR2: SGHNT and YYREEE (reference sequence). This CDR3 is CASSLFRDMNTEAFF. CDR3 coding DNA: TGTGCCAGCAGCTTGTTCAGGGACATGAACACTGAAGCTTTCTTT.

This clone was seen only once. The chain recombines TRBV7-2 with TRBJ2-2, with D perhaps TRBD1 (5 bases). The CDR3 spans 15 residues. The ends were cut back, 6 bases at V and 7 bases at J, with 18 bases in the middle. Germline V lookup: CDR1 SGHTA, CDR2 FQGNSA. CDR3 protein: CASSSKAGFGGELFF. For the CDR3, the DNA is TGTGCCAGCAGTTCCAAAGCAGGGTTTGGCGGGGAGCTGTTTTTT.

The V gene is TRBV7-2, the J gene TRBJ2-7; 10 bases are a match to TRBD1. Germline CDR1 is SGHTA and CDR2 is FQGNSA. CDR3 length: 16 amino acids. The V gene end was trimmed by 3 bases and the J gene end by 2 bases; junction bases not matched to a gene: 7. The CDR3 region is CASSFHLGQGTYEQYF. CDR3 in DNA: TGTGCCAGCAGCTTCCATTTGGGACAGGGGACCTACGAGCAGTACTTC. The complete variable domain, with remaining parts taken from reference TRBV7-2 and TRBJ2-7, reads GAGVSQSPSNKVTEKGKDVELRCDPISGHTALYWYRQSLGQGLEFLIYFQGNSAPDKSGLPSDRFSAERTGGSVSTLTIQRTQQEDSAVYLCASSFHLGQGTYEQYFGPGTRLTVT.

The genes are TRBV7-9 and TRBJ1-1; 7 bases agree with TRBD1. Germline V gene data show CDR1 as SEHNR and CDR2 as FQNEAQ (reference sequence). After removal of 8 bases from V and 5 bases from J, the junction contained 2 bases not matched to a gene. The length of the CDR3 is 11 residues. CDR3: CASRRGTEAFF. CDR3 in DNA: TGTGCCAGCCGCAGGGGGACTGAAGCTTTCTTT.

The chain couples TRBV9 to TRBJ1-4; TRBD1 matches at 7 bases. The germline gives CDR1 SGDLS, CDR2 YYNGEE. CDR3 length: 14 amino acids. J lost 4 bases, V lost 2 bases, and 2 bases had no gene match. The CDR3 reads CASSVRDSNEKLFF. The CDR3 nucleotides are TGTGCCAGCAGCGTCCGGGACAGTAATGAAAAACTGTTTTTT. Full variable domain (missing parts from reference TRBV9 and TRBJ1-4): DSGVTQTPKHLITATGQRVTLRCSPRSGDLSVYWYQQSLDQGLQFLIQYYNGEERAKGNILERFSAQQFPDLHSELNLSSLELGDSALYFCASSVRDSNEKLFFGSGTQLSVL.